This T cell receptor (beta chain) was sequenced during a study of shared clonotypes between healthy human individuals. Worth noting for this clone: Different DNA sequences within this sample yield the same CDR3.

Trimming stripped 5 bases from V and 8 bases from J, with 12 bases between. The CDR3 loop spans 13 amino acids. Germline lookup yields CDR1 MNHEY and CDR2 SVGAGI. Among the donors, all were Caucasian adults who lived in Nashville, Tennessee. TCRdb's table, derived via immunoSEQ multiplex PCR, lists solely in-frame clones and lacks some. The table has about 2.3 million clones, approximately 93% seen once. Sequencing input: naive CD4+ T cells from PBMCs. Subset defined: CD45RA+ positively selected. This clonotype was obtained from a man aged 18 to 35 in good health. Some clones in this sample may be carry-over from other donors' samples. The genes are TRBV6-5 and TRBJ1-4; TRBD1 is a possible D gene (5 bases). The CDR3 DNA follows: TGTGCCAGCAGTCCAGGGACGGGAGAAAAACTGTTTTTT. Encoded protein: CASSPGTGEKLFF.